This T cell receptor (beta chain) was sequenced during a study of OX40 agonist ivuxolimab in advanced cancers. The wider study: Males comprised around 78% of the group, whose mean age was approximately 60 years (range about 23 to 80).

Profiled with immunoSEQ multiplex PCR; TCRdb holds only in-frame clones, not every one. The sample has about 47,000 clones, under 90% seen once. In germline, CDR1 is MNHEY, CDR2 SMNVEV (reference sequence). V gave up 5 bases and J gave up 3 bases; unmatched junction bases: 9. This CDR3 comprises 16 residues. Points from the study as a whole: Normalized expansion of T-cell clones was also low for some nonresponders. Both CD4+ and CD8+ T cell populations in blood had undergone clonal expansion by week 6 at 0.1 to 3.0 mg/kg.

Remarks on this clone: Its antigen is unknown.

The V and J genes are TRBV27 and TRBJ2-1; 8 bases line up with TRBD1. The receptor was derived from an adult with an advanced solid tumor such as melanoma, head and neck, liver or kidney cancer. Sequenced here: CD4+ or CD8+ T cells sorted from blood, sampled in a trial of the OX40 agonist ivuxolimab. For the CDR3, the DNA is TGTGCCAGCAGTACATCAGGGGGCACTTTCTACAATGAGCAGTTCTTC. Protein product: CASSTSGGTFYNEQFF.